The 23 T cell receptor beta chains in this list originate from one sample, sequenced in a study of T cells in localized non-small cell lung cancer. Assay used: immunoSEQ multiplex PCR; TCRdb lists only in-frame clones, some missing. Among about 82,000 clones, roughly 75% were seen once, and the ten largest hold 15% to 20%. This specimen was PBMCs, taken before any cancer treatment. The receptor set was obtained from a man between 40 and 75 years old with stage II squamous cell lung carcinoma.

This clone has just one count. The CDR3 region is CAWSRGPPGYTF. CDR3 nucleotide sequence: TGTGCCTGGAGTCGGGGACCACCGGGCTACACCTTC. The V and J genes are TRBV30 and TRBJ1-2, with D perhaps TRBD1 (5 bases). This CDR3 has 12 residues. CDR1 and CDR2 (germline): GTSNPN, SVGIG (reference sequence). Trimming shortened V by 2 bases and J by 8 bases, and 12 bases separated the two germline ends.

This chain links TRBV18 with TRBJ2-1, with 7 bases aligning to TRBD2. The CDR3 length is 16 residues. Germline-derived CDR1 and CDR2 are KGHSH and LQKENI. V shed 2 bases, J shed 5 bases, and the junction held 9 bases outside the gene matches. The CDR3 here is CASSPNTGGGNNEQFF. CDR3 sequence (DNA): TGTGCCAGCTCACCAAACACTGGCGGGGGAAACAATGAGCAGTTCTTC.

The chain employs TRBV4-2 and TRBJ2-7; D unresolved. The germline gives CDR1 LGHNA, CDR2 YNFKEQ. V was shortened by 4 bases and J by 6 bases, with 10 bases between the two germline ends. The CDR3 loop spans 12 amino acids. CDR3 DNA: TGTGCCAGCAGCCCTCTATCCGGCGAGCAGTACTTC. Its translation: CASSPLSGEQYF.

The chain uses TRBV18 and TRBJ2-4; D is undetermined. Trimming cost V 4 bases and J 0 bases, with 10 bases left between them. The CDR3 spans 15 residues. Germline V gives CDR1 KGHSH, CDR2 LQKENI. The CDR3 loop reads CASSHTSLAKNIQYF. The CDR3 DNA sequence: TGTGCCAGCTCACACACTTCGTTAGCCAAAAACATTCAGTACTTC.

The chain recombines TRBV10-3 with TRBJ2-1, with 9 bases lining up with TRBD1. Per germline, CDR1 ENHRY and CDR2 SYGVKD. V gave up 10 bases and J gave up 7 bases; unmatched junction bases: 8. CDR3 length: 13 residues. The CDR3 protein is CATYGTGWNEQFF. CDR3 in DNA: TGTGCCACGTATGGGACAGGGTGGAATGAGCAGTTCTTC.

This chain uses TRBV9 with TRBJ1-1, with D possibly being TRBD1 (6 bases). Germline V lookup: CDR1 SGDLS, CDR2 YYNGEE. V was trimmed by 0 bases and J by 8 bases, leaving 17 bases between them. This CDR3 has 15 residues. Here the CDR3 DNA reads TGTGCCAGCAGCGTAGATGGGGGGCAGGGAGACGAAGCTTTCTTT. Residues: CASSVDGGQGDEAFF. Combining the CDR3 with reference TRBV9 and TRBJ1-1 gives the whole variable domain DSGVTQTPKHLITATGQRVTLRCSPRSGDLSVYWYQQSLDQGLQFLIQYYNGEERAKGNILERFSAQQFPDLHSELNLSSLELGDSALYFCASSVDGGQGDEAFFGQGTRLTVV.

The rearrangement uses TRBV7-9 and TRBJ2-7; possible D gene TRBD1, 5 bases. Germline lookup yields CDR1 SEHNR and CDR2 FQNEAQ (reference sequence). This CDR3 contains 13 residues. V was trimmed by 5 bases and J by 3 bases, leaving 11 bases between them. The CDR3 bases are TGTGCCAGCAGCCTACAGGTAAACTACGAGCAGTACTTC. Amino acids: CASSLQVNYEQYF.

The gene calls are TRBV29-1 and TRBJ2-7, with 9 positions matching TRBD2. The CDR3 contains 15 residues. The V and J ends lost 1 base and 5 bases, in that order; junction bases with no gene match: 9. Per the germline V gene, CDR1 is SQVTM and CDR2 is ANQGSEA. The chain's CDR3 is CSVEGLAGVTHEQYF. The CDR3 region has the DNA TGCAGCGTTGAAGGGTTAGCGGGAGTCACCCACGAGCAGTACTTC.

This chain links TRBV19 with TRBJ2-5, with 14 bases identical to TRBD2. The CDR3 consists of 16 residues. J gave up 3 bases and V 5 bases, and 5 bases lay outside the gene matches. Germline loops: CDR1 LNHDA, CDR2 SQIVND (reference sequence). Written as DNA, the CDR3 is TGTGCCAGTAGTGCCGCGGGACTAGCGGGGGAAGAGACCCAGTACTTC. It is translated as CASSAAGLAGEETQYF.

The chain links TRBV29-1 to TRBJ2-7, with TRBD2 identical over 10 bases. This CDR3 contains 12 residues. Per the germline V gene, CDR1 is SQVTM and CDR2 is ANQGSEA. The V segment lost 5 bases and the J segment 5 bases; nucleotides outside the gene matches: 3. The CDR3: CSVKAGGNEQYF. CDR3 coding DNA: TGCAGCGTTAAAGCGGGAGGGAACGAGCAGTACTTC.

This sequence joins TRBV19 and TRBJ1-3; 12 bases fit TRBD1. The CDR3 sequence is 16 residues long. Germline CDR1 LNHDA, CDR2 SQIVND (reference sequence). Trimming cost V 10 bases and J 4 bases; bases outside gene matches: 11. This chain's CDR3 is CATYGTGGASGNTIYF. The CDR3 DNA reads as TGTGCCACTTACGGGACAGGGGGCGCATCCGGAAACACCATATATTTT.

As for this clone: At one end the junction does not follow the germline gene, possibly because of a read error. V gene TRBV5-1 combines with J gene TRBJ2-7; a weak D match, TRBD1 (6 bases). Germline lookup yields CDR1 SGHRS and CDR2 YFSETQ. The CDR3 totals 13 residues. CDR3 bases: TGTGCCAGCAGCTCGACAGGTAACTACGAGCAGTACTTC. Amino acid sequence: CASSSTGNYEQYF. Full variable domain (missing parts from reference TRBV5-1 and TRBJ2-7): KAGVTQTPRYLIKTRGQQVTLSCSPISGHRSVSWYQQTPGQGLQFLFEYFSETQRNKGNFPGRFSGRQFSNSRSEMNVSTLELGDSALYLCASSSTGNYEQYFGPGTRLTVT.

The chain couples TRBV5-1 to TRBJ2-2; tentative D call: TRBD1 (6 bases). The CDR3 has 16 amino acids. Germline V lookup: CDR1 SGHRS, CDR2 YFSETQ. V was clipped by 3 bases and J by 6 bases, with 18 bases between them. The chain's CDR3 is CASSSVGGPVSGELFF. CDR3 DNA: TGCGCCAGCAGCTCCGTAGGGGGTCCGGTGTCCGGGGAGCTGTTTTTT.

The chain employs TRBV19 and TRBJ2-7, with 9 bases fitting TRBD2. The CDR3 sequence is 16 residues long. Germline V gene data show CDR1 as LNHDA and CDR2 as SQIVND (reference sequence). V was clipped by 5 bases and J by 3 bases; unmatched bases: 11. CDR3 sequence: CASSSSAGGKNYEQYF. The DNA of the CDR3 is TGTGCCAGTAGTTCCTCAGCGGGAGGAAAGAACTACGAGCAGTACTTC.

The chain combines TRBV7-9 with TRBJ2-7, with 8 bases identical to TRBD2. Germline CDR1 and CDR2: SEHNR and FQNEAQ (reference sequence). The V gene end was trimmed by 1 base and the J gene end by 3 bases; junction bases not matched to a gene: 5. The length of the CDR3 is 15 residues. The CDR3: CASSLVGGANYEQYF. The CDR3 DNA reads as TGTGCCAGCAGCTTAGTCGGGGGGGCTAACTACGAGCAGTACTTC.

The chain uses TRBV11-2 and TRBJ2-1; 9 bases are shared with TRBD2. The CDR3 has 15 residues. J gave up 9 bases and V 4 bases, and 10 bases lay outside the gene matches. The germline CDR1 and CDR2 sequences are SGHAT and FQNNGV. The CDR3 region has the DNA TGTGCCAGCAGCTATCTAGCGGGGAAAGCACTTGAGCAGTTCTTC. It specifies CASSYLAGKALEQFF.

This sequence joins TRBV7-8 and TRBJ2-7; D tentatively fits TRBD1 or TRBD2 (6 bases each). The CDR3 is 13 amino acids. The germline V gene has CDR1 SGHVS and CDR2 FQNEAQ. Deletions cut 3 bases from V and 9 bases from J, with 15 bases between. CDR3: CASSFQAEGGQYF. The CDR3 bases are TGTGCCAGCAGCTTCCAAGCGGAGGGGGGGCAGTACTTC.

This clone was found once. V usage is TRBV28 and J usage is TRBJ2-7; tentatively, D is TRBD1 (6 bases). The CDR3 extends over 14 amino acids. The germline V gene has CDR1 MDHEN and CDR2 SYDVKM. Trimming took 7 bases from V and 2 from J, leaving 15 bases between them. The CDR3 DNA sequence: TGTGCCAGCAACACCCAGGGGAAGCCCTACGAGCAGTACTTC. Translation: CASNTQGKPYEQYF.

V is TRBV28 and J is TRBJ2-3; 9 nucleotides line up with TRBD1. Trimming cost V 5 bases and J 2 bases; bases outside gene matches: 5. The CDR3 extends over 15 amino acids. The V gene's germline CDR1 is MDHEN and CDR2 SYDVKM. In DNA, the CDR3 is TGTGCCAGCAGTCCTACAGGGGGCCTCACAGATACGCAGTATTTT. This encodes CASSPTGGLTDTQYF.

This clone has just a few counts. The chain combines TRBV7-8 with TRBJ2-1; 11 bases are shared with TRBD2. Germline V gene data show CDR1 as SGHVS and CDR2 as FQNEAQ. The length of the CDR3 is 15 residues. Germline trimming cut 5 bases from V and 3 bases from J; bases unmatched to any gene: 3. The CDR3 region is CASSITSGSYNEQFF. In DNA form, the CDR3 reads TGTGCCAGCAGCATTACTAGCGGGAGCTACAATGAGCAGTTCTTC. Full variable domain (remainder filled in from reference TRBV7-8 and TRBJ2-1): GAGVSQSPRYKVAKRGQDVALRCDPISGHVSLFWYQQALGQGPEFLTYFQNEAQLDKSGLPSDRFFAERPEGSVSTLKIQRTQQEDSAVYLCASSITSGSYNEQFFGPGTRLTVL.

The chain employs TRBV27 and TRBJ2-7; 9 positions match TRBD1. This CDR3 contains 15 residues. Germline loops: CDR1 MNHEY, CDR2 SMNVEV (reference sequence). The junction had 11 bases not matched to a gene; V was cut back by 5 bases and J by 6 bases. The CDR3 bases are TGTGCCAGCAGTGCCACCGGGACAGGGTCGCGCGAGCAGTACTTC. Amino acid sequence: CASSATGTGSREQYF.

The chain employs TRBV19 and TRBJ2-7; the match to TRBD2 covers 13 bases. This CDR3 is 15 amino acids long. Germline V lookup: CDR1 LNHDA, CDR2 SQIVND (reference sequence). Trimming took 3 bases from V and 4 from J; bases not matched to a gene: 3. The CDR3 spells CASSIGLAGAYEQYF. CDR3 nucleotide sequence: TGTGCCAGTAGTATCGGACTAGCGGGGGCTTACGAGCAGTACTTC.

This clone came up a few times. The gene calls are TRBV15 and TRBJ2-3; D not resolved. Per germline, CDR1 LNHNV and CDR2 YYDKDF (reference sequence). Trimming took 0 bases from V and 8 from J, leaving 18 bases between them. The CDR3 contains 16 residues. The CDR3 region has the DNA TGTGCCACCAGCAGAGATTTGGTGACCAGTTACGGTACGCAGTATTTT. The encoded protein is CATSRDLVTSYGTQYF.